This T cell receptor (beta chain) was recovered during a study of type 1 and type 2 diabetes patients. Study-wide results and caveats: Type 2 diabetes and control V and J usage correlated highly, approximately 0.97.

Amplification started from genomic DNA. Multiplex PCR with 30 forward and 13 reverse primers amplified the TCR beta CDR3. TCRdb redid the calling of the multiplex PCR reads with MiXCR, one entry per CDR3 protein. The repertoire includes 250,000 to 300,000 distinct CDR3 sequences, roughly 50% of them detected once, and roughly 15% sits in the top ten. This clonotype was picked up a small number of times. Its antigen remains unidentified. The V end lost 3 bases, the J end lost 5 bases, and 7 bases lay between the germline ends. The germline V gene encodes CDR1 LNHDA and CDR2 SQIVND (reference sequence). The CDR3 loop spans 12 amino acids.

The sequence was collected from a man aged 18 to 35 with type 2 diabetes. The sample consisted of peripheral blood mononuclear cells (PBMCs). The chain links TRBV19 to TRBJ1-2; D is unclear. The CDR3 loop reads CASSMAGYGYTF. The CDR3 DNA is TGTGCCAGTAGTATGGCGGGTTATGGCTACACCTTC.